The sequence of this T cell receptor beta chain was determined in a study of beta chain features in type 1 diabetes. Study conclusions and caveats: Moderate yet significant TCRB CDR3 shortening was seen in Type 1 diabetes patients in all four CD4+ subsets.

This clone was observed a few times. The antigen is undetermined. The germline CDR1 and CDR2 sequences are SGHDT and YYEEEE. The CDR3 loop spans 14 amino acids. The V end lost 0 bases, the J end lost 6 bases, and 11 bases lay between the germline ends. Isolated RNA was reverse transcribed in full, so expressed TCRB transcripts were sequenced. The protocol was immunoSEQ multiplex PCR, while the TCRdb copy is restricted to in-frame clones and leaves out a portion. The data contain approximately 84,000 clones, roughly 30% of them singletons. Sample: stem cell memory CD4+ T cells from blood. The sequence was obtained from a woman aged 18-30 years in good health. The chain links TRBV5-6 to TRBJ2-3; a weak D match, TRBD2 (5 bases). DNA for the CDR3: TGTGCCAGCAGCTTGGGAGGGCATCCCGATACGCAGTATTTT. Translated, it gives CASSLGGHPDTQYF.